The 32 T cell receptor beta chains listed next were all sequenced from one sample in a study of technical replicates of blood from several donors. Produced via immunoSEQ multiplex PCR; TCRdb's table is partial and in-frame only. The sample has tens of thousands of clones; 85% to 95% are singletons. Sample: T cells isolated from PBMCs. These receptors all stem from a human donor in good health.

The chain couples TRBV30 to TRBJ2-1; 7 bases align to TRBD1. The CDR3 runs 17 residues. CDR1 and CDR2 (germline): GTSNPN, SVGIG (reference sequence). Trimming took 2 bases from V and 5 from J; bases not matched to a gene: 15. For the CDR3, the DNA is TGTGCCTGGAGTCCGACCCGGGACAGCCTGGGGCACAATGAGCAGTTCTTC. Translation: CAWSPTRDSLGHNEQFF.

The CDR3 loop reads CASSVESRVGSPLHF. The CDR3 DNA follows: TGTGCCAGCAGCGTGGAATCGAGGGTGGGGTCACCCCTCCACTTT. The chain joins TRBV9 to TRBJ1-6; D gene unclear. Germline loops: CDR1 SGDLS, CDR2 YYNGEE. CDR3 size: 15 residues. Trimming took 2 bases from V and 10 from J, leaving 16 bases between them.

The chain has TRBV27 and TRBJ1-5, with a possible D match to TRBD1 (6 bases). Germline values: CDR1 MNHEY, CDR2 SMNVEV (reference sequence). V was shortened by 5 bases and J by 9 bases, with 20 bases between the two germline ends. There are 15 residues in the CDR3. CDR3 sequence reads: CASSPYPTGVWPQHF. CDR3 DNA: TGTGCCAGCAGTCCCTACCCGACAGGCGTATGGCCCCAGCATTTT.

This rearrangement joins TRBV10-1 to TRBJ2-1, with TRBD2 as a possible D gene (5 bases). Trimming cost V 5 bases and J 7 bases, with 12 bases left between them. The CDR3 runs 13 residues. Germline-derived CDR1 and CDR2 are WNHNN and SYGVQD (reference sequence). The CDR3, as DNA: TGCGCCAGCAGTCCGCTGGCGGGTAATGAGCAGTTCTTC. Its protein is CASSPLAGNEQFF.

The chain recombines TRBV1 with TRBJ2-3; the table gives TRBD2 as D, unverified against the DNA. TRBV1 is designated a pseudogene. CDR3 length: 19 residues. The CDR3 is CTSSQAPGLAGVSTDTQYF. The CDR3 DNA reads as TGCACCAGCAGCCAGGCCCCGGGACTAGCGGGGGTGAGCACAGATACGCAGTATTTT.

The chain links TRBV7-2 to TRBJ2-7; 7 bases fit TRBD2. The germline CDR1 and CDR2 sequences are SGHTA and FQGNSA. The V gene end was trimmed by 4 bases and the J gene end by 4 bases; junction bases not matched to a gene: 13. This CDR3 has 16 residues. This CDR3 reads CASSSEVGRELYEQYF. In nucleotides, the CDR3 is TGTGCCAGCAGCTCCGAGGTTGGGCGGGAGTTATACGAGCAGTACTTC.

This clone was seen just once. The CDR3 nucleotides are TGTGCCAGCAGTTCCGCCGGGGGGCCCCAGCATTTT. Its translation: CASSSAGGPQHF. J is TRBJ1-5 and V is TRBV28, with D possibly being TRBD1 (5 bases). The V gene's germline CDR1 is MDHEN and CDR2 SYDVKM. Trimming took off 4 bases at V and 9 bases at J, with 10 bases between the two ends. The CDR3 sequence is 12 residues long.

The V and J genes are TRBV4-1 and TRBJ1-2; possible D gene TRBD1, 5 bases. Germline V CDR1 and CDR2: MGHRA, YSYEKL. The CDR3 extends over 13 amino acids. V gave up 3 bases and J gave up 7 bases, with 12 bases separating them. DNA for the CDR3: TGCGCCAGCAGCCAGGCTACAGGATCTGGCTACACCTTC. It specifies CASSQATGSGYTF.

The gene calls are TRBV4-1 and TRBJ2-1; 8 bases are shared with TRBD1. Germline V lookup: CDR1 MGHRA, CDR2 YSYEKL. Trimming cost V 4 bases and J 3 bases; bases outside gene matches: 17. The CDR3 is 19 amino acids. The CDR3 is CASSPSVMGRGPSYNEQFF. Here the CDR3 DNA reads TGCGCCAGCAGCCCCTCCGTGATGGGCAGGGGGCCCAGCTACAATGAGCAGTTCTTC.

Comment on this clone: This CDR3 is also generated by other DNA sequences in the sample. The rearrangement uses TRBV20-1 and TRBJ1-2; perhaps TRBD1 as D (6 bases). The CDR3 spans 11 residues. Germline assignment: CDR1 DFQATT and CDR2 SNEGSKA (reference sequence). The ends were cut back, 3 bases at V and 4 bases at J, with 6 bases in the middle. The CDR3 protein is CSASRGYGYTF. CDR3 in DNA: TGCAGTGCTAGCAGGGGCTATGGCTACACCTTC.

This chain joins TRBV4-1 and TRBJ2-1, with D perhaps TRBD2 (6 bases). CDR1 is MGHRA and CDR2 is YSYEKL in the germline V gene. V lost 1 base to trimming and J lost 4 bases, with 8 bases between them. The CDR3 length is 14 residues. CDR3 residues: CASSQGGGYNEQFF. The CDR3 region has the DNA TGCGCCAGCAGCCAAGGCGGAGGGTACAATGAGCAGTTCTTC.

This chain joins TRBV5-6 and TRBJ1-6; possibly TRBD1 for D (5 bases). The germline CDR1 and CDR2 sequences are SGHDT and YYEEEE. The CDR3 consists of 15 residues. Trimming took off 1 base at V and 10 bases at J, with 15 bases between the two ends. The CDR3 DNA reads TGTGCCAGCAGCTTGCCTGGGGGGGAGAGCTCACCCCTCCACTTT. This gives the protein CASSLPGGESSPLHF.

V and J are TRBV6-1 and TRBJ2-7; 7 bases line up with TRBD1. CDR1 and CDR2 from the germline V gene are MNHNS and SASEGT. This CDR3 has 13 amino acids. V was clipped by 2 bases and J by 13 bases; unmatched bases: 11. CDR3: CASSERGQRKPYF. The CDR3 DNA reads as TGTGCCAGCAGTGAAAGGGGACAGCGAAAGCCATACTTC.

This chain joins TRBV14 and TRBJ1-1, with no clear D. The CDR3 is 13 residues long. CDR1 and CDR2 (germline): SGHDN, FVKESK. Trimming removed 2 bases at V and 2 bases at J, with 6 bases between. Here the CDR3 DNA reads TGTGCCAGCAGCCAATTCCATAACACTGAAGCTTTCTTT. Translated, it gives CASSQFHNTEAFF. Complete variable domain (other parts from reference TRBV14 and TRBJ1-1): EAGVTQFPSHSVIEKGQTVTLRCDPISGHDNLYWYRRVMGKEIKFLLHFVKESKQDESGMPNNRFLAERTGGTYSTLKVQPAELEDSGVYFCASSQFHNTEAFFGQGTRLTVV.

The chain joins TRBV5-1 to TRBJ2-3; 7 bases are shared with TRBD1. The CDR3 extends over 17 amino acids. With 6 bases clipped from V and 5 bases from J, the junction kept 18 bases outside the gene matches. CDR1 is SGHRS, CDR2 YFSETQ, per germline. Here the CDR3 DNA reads TGCGCCAGCAACCCCCGCAAGGGGGCTCATTCAGGAGATACGCAGTATTTT. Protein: CASNPRKGAHSGDTQYF.

CDR3 in amino acids: CASIGAFNSYNEQFF. The DNA for the CDR3 is TGTGCCAGCATAGGAGCGTTTAACTCCTACAATGAGCAGTTCTTC. This chain connects TRBV28 to TRBJ2-1; D not certain. The ends were cut back, 7 bases at V and 0 bases at J, with 13 bases in the middle. CDR3 length: 15 amino acids. Germline CDR1 and CDR2: MDHEN and SYDVKM.

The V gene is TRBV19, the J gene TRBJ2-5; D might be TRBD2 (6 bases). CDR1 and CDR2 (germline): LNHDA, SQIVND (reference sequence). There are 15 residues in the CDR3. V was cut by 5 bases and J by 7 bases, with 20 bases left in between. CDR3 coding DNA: TGTGCCAGTAGTCCTGGGACCTTGCTGGGGGGGACCCAGTACTTC. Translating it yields CASSPGTLLGGTQYF.

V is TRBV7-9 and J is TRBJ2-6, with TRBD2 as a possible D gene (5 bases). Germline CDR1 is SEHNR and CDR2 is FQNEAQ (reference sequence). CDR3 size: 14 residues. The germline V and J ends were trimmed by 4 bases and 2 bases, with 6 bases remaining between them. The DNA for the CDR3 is TGTGCCAGCAGCTACGGGGCTGGGGCCAACGTCCTGACTTTC. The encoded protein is CASSYGAGANVLTF. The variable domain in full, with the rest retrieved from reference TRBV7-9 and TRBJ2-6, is DTGVSQNPRHKITKRGQNVTFRCDPISEHNRLYWYRQTLGQGPEFLTYFQNEAQLEKSRLLSDRFSAERPKGSFSTLEIQRTEQGDSAMYLCASSYGAGANVLTFGAGSRLTVL.

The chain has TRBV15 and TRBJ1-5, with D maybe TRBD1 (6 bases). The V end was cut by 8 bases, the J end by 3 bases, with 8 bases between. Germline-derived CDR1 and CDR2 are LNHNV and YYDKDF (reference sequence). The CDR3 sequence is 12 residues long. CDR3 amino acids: CATGQINQPQHF. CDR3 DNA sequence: TGTGCCACCGGACAGATCAATCAGCCCCAGCATTTT.

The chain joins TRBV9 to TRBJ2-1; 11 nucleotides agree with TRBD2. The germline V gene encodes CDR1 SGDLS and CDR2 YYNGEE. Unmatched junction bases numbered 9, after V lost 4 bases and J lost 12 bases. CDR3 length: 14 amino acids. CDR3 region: CASSSPLAGVGQFF. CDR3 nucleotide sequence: TGTGCCAGCAGCTCCCCACTAGCGGGAGTTGGGCAGTTCTTC.

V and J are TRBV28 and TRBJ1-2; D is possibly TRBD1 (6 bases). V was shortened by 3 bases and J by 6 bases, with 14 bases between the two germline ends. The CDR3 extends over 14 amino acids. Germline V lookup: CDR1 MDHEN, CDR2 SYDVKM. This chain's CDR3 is CASSLLDRRDGYTF. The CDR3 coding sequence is TGTGCCAGCAGTTTGTTGGACAGACGAGATGGCTACACCTTC.

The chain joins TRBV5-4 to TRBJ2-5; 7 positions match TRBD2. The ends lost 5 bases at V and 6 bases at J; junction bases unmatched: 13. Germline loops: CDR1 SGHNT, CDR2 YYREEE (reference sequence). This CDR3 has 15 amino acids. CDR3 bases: TGTGCCAGCAGTCCTACGAGCGGGATGGAACAGACCCAGTACTTC. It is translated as CASSPTSGMEQTQYF.

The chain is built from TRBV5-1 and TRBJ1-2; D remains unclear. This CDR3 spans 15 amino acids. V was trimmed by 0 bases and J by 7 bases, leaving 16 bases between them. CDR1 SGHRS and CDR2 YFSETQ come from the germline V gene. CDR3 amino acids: CASSLDSGSRSGYTF. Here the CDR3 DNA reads TGCGCCAGCAGCTTGGATTCGGGATCACGAAGTGGCTACACCTTC.

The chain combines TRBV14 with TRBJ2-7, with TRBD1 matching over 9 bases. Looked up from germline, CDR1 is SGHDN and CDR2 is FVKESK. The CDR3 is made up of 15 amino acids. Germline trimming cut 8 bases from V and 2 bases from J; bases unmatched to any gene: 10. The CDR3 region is CASQKRRDRAYEQYF. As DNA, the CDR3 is TGTGCCAGCCAAAAAAGGCGGGACAGGGCCTACGAGCAGTACTTC.

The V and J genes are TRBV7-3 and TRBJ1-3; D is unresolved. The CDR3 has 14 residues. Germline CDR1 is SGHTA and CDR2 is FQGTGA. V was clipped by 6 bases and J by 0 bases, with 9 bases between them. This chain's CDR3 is CASRDSGSGNTIYF. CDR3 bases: TGTGCCAGCAGGGACTCCGGCTCTGGAAACACCATATATTTT.

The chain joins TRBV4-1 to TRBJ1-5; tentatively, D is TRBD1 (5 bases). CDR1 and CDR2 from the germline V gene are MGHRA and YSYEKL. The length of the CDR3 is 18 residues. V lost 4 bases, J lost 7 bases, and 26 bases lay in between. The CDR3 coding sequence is TGCGCCAGCAGCCGGGTTGAATCGGGGGGTGGGGGAGGACAGCCCCAGCATTTT. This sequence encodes CASSRVESGGGGGQPQHF.

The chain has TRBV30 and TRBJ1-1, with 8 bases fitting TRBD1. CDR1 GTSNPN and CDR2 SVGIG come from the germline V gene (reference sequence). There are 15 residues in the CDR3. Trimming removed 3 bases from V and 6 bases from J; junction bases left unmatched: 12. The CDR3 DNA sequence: TGTGCCTGGAGCGCGGACAGGGTCTACGTCTCTGAAGCTTTCTTT. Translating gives CAWSADRVYVSEAFF. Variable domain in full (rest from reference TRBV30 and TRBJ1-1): SQTIHQWPATLVQPVGSPLSLECTVEGTSNPNLYWYRQAAGRGLQLLFYSVGIGQISSEVPQNLSASRPQDRQFILSSKKLLLSDSGFYLCAWSADRVYVSEAFFGQGTRLTVV.

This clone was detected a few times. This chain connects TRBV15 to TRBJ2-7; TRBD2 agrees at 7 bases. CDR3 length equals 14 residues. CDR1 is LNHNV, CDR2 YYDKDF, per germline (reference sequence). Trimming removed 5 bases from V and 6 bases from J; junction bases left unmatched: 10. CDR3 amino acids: CATSVGREGSEQYF. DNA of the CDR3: TGTGCCACCAGCGTAGGGAGGGAGGGCAGCGAGCAGTACTTC. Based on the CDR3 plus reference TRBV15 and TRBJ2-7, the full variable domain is DAMVIQNPRYQVTQFGKPVTLSCSQTLNHNVMYWYQQKSSQAPKLLFHYYDKDFNNEADTPDNFQSRRPNTSFCFLDIRSPGLGDTAMYLCATSVGREGSEQYFGPGTRLTVT.

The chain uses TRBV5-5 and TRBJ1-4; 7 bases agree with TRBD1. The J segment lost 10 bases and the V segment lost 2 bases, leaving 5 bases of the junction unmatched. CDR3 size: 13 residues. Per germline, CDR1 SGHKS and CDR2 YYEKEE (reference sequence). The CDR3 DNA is TGTGCCAGCAGCTTTACAGGGGAGGCAAAACTGTTTTTT. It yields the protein CASSFTGEAKLFF.

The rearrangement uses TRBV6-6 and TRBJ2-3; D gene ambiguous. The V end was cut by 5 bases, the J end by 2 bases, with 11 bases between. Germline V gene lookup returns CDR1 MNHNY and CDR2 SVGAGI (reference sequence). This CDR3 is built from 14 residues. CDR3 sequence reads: CASSPLKNTDTQYF. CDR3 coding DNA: TGTGCCAGCAGTCCCCTTAAAAACACAGATACGCAGTATTTT.

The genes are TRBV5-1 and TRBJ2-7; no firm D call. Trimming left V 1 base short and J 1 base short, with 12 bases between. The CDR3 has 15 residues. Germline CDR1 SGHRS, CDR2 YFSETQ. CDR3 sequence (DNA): TGCGCCAGCAGCTTGAATATGGCACCTTCCTACGAGCAGTACTTC. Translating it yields CASSLNMAPSYEQYF.

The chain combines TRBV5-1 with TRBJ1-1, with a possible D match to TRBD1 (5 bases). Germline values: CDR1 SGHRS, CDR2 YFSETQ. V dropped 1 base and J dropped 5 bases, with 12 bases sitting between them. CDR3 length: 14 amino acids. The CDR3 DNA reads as TGCGCCAGCAGCTTGCGTGGGGGACTTACTGAAGCTTTCTTT. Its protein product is CASSLRGGLTEAFF.